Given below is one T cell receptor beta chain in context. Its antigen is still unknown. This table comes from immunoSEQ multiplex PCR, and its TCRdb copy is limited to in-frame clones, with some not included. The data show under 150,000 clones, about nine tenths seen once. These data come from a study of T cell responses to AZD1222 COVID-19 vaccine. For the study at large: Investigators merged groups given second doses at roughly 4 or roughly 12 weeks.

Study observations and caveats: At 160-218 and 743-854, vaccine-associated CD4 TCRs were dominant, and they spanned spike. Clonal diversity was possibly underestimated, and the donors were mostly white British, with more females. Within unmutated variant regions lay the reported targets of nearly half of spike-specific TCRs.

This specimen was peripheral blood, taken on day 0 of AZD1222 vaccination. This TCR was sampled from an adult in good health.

Here the CDR3 DNA reads TGCGCCAGCAGCTTGGAACTGGGGTTCGTGCAGTACTTC. This translates into CASSLELGFVQYF. This chain connects TRBV5-1 to TRBJ2-7; no reliable D call. Trimming left V 0 bases short and J 9 bases short, with 13 bases between. CDR3 length equals 13 residues. The V gene's germline CDR1 is SGHRS and CDR2 YFSETQ.